Shown below are 2 T cell receptor beta chains from a single sample sequenced in a study of shared clonotypes between healthy human individuals (dated by TCRdb to about 2020). CD8 naive samples were obtained by positive selection for CCR7 among CD45RO-negative cells, yielding a CD45RA+CCR7+ population from which TemRA cells were excluded. Receptor amplification or capture employed the immunoSEQ multiplex PCR assay. TCRdb obtained this table from immuneACCESS and retained in-frame rearrangements with V and J assigned. These tables miss some clones; where compared with another copy, unresolved V genes account for less than half of the shortfall, and the remainder is unexplained. A total of under 2,000,000 clones appear in this sample, roughly 94% of them only once. The ten largest clones take up approximately 1.2% of the sample. The source material was naive CD8+ T cells sorted from blood. This sample's cell subset or site label indicates: CD45RA+CCR7+. The receptors were sampled from a young man in good health.

This chain joins TRBV28 and TRBJ1-2; D is undetermined. CDR3 length: 15 amino acids. Trimming took 2 bases from V and 4 from J, leaving 14 bases between them. Germline CDR1 and CDR2: MDHEN and SYDVKM. CDR3: CASSLSQAWFYGYTF. The CDR3 bases are TGTGCCAGCAGTTTAAGTCAGGCCTGGTTCTATGGCTACACCTTC.

A remark on this clone: Other nucleotide sequences from this sample produce the same CDR3. The chain couples TRBV7-9 to TRBJ2-7; D unclear. The germline gives CDR1 SEHNR, CDR2 FQNEAQ (reference sequence). The CDR3 consists of 13 residues. Deletions cut 0 bases from V and 3 bases from J, with 6 bases between. CDR3 nucleotide sequence: TGTGCCAGCAGCTTAGCTGCCGGCTACGAGCAGTACTTC. Translating gives CASSLAAGYEQYF.